This T cell receptor (beta chain) was found in a study of T cells in Graves' hyperthyroidism and ophthalmopathy. Across the study: Peripheral blood was obtained at initial diagnosis, preceding any treatment.

Judged by abundance, this clonotype is large (0.1 to 1%). What it binds is not known. The CDR3 contains 16 residues. V was trimmed by 2 bases and J by 0 bases, leaving 16 bases between them. The germline CDR1 and CDR2 sequences are DFQATT and SNEGSKA (reference sequence). Study-wide points: The model foresaw ophthalmopathy a median 6.5 months prior to onset. The blood repertoire included most of the expanded thyroid clonotypes above 0.001.

The source material, RNA transcripts, was used to amplify TCR beta CDR3 regions. First-round RT-PCR with HTBI primers amplified the TCR CDR3 region. TCRdb recomputed calls from the multiplex PCR reads with MiXCR, one row per CDR3 protein. This sample yields about 350,000 distinct CDR3 sequences, of which around a sixth are seen a single time; 15% to 18% belongs to the top ten. PBMCs were sourced from more than 9 ml fresh peripheral blood. The origin of this receptor is a woman between 35 and 50 years old with Graves' ophthalmopathy. This rearrangement joins TRBV20-1 to TRBJ1-1; D unresolved. Material for sequencing was blood. Here the CDR3 DNA reads TGCAGTGCTAGAAGTATAACAGCCCCGGTGAACACTGAAGCTTTCTTT. This encodes CSARSITAPVNTEAFF.